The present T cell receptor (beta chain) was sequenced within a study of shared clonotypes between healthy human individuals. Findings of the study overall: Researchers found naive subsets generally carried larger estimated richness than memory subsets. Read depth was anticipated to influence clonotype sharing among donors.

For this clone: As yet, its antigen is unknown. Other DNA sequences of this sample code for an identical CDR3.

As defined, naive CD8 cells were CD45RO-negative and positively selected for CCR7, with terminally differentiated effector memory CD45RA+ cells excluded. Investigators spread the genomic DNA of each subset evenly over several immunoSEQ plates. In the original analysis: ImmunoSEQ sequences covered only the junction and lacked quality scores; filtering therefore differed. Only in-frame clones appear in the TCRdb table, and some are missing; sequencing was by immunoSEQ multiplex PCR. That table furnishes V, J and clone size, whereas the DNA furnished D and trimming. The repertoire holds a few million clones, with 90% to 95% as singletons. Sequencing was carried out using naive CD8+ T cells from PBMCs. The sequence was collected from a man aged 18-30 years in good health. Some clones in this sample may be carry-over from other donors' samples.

The CDR3 loop is CASSAGTTNTGELFF. CDR3 nucleotide sequence: TGTGCCAGCAGCGCCGGGACAACGAACACCGGGGAGCTGTTTTTT. The chain couples TRBV9 to TRBJ2-2; a possible D gene is TRBD1 (6 bases). The CDR3 is 15 amino acids. V was pared by 3 bases and J by 0 bases, with 9 bases between. The V gene's germline CDR1 is SGDLS and CDR2 YYNGEE.